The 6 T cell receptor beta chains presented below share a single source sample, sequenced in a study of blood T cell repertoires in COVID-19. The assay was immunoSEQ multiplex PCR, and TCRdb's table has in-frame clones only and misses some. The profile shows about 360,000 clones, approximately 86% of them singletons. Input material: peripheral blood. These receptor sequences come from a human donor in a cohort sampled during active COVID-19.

The CDR3 reads CASRALEANTGELFF. The CDR3 DNA is TGCGCCAGCAGGGCGTTAGAGGCGAACACCGGGGAGCTGTTTTTT. This rearrangement joins TRBV5-1 to TRBJ2-2; D is ambiguous. Between the trimmed V and J ends, which lost 5 bases and 0 bases, there was a span of 11 bases. CDR3 length: 15 amino acids. Germline loops: CDR1 SGHRS, CDR2 YFSETQ.

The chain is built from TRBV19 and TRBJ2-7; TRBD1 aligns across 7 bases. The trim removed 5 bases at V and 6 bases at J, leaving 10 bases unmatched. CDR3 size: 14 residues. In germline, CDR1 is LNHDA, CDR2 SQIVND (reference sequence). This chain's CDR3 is CASSSQDRRAEQYF. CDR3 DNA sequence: TGTGCCAGTAGTTCACAGGACAGGCGGGCCGAGCAGTACTTC.

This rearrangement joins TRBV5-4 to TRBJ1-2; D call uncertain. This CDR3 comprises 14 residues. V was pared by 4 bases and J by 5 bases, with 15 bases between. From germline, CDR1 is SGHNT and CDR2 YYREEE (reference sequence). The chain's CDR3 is CASSNQIAWYGYTF. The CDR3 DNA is TGTGCCAGCAGCAATCAGATTGCTTGGTATGGCTACACCTTC.

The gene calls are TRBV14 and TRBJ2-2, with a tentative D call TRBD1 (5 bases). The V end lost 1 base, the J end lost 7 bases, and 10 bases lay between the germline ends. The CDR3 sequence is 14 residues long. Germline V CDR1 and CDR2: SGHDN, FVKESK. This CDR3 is CASSQGQRGGELFF. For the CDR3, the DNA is TGTGCCAGCAGCCAAGGACAAAGGGGCGGGGAGCTGTTTTTT. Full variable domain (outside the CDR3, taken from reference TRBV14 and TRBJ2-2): EAGVTQFPSHSVIEKGQTVTLRCDPISGHDNLYWYRRVMGKEIKFLLHFVKESKQDESGMPNNRFLAERTGGTYSTLKVQPAELEDSGVYFCASSQGQRGGELFFGEGSRLTVL.

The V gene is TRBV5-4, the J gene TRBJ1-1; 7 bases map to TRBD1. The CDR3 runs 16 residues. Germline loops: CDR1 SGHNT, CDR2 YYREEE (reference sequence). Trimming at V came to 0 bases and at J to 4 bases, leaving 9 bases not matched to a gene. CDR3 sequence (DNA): TGTGCCAGCAGCTTGGACTTTGCAGGGGGAGGCACTGAAGCTTTCTTT. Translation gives CASSLDFAGGGTEAFF.

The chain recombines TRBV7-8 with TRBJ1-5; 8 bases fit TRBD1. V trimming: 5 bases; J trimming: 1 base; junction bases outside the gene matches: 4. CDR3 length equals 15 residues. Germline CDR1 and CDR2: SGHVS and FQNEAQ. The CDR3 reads CASSPTGGSNQPQHF. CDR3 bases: TGTGCCAGCAGCCCCACAGGGGGAAGCAATCAGCCCCAGCATTTT.